These T cell receptor beta chains were read from a single sample in a study of blood T cells in healthy people across ages. TCRdb called the 5' RACE reads again in MiXCR, with one record for every CDR3 protein. The table records 1 million or so distinct CDR3 sequences, 40% to 55% of them present only once. Source material: blood. The receptors stem from a woman aged 60 to 75 in good health. CDR3s include the opening cysteine and the closing phenylalanine or tryptophan. The D gene is left open where the match is weak. Clone sizes are given selectively: once, few, many, or a class where the clone is expanded.

D gene	J gene	V gene	clone size	CDR3 DNA	CDR3 protein
-	TRBJ2-5	TRBV3-1	-	TGTGCCAGCAGCCTTACCCCAGGGAGCCCTGGTCAAGAGACCCAGTACTTC	CASSLTPGSPGQETQYF
TRBD1	TRBJ2-7	TRBV25-1	-	TGTGCCAGCATTGGGGGACAGGGAAAAATCCACGAGCAGTACTTC	CASIGGQGKIHEQYF
-	TRBJ2-7	TRBV10-3	many	TGTGCCATCAGTGAGTCCGGGCCCTACGAGCAGTACTTC	CAISESGPYEQYF
TRBD1	TRBJ2-3	TRBV7-8	-	TGTGTCAGCAGCTTAGAGGATTACATGACAGGGCCCACAGATACGCAGTATTTT	CVSSLEDYMTGPTDTQYF
-	TRBJ2-1	TRBV7-9	few	TGTGCCAGCAGCTCCCTCGGGACACCGTACAATGAGCAGTTCTTC	CASSSLGTPYNEQFF
TRBD2	TRBJ2-7	TRBV6-2/TRBV6-3	-	TGTGCCAGCAGACCGGGAGGGCCGGTGATCGAGCAGTACTTC	CASRPGGPVIEQYF
-	TRBJ2-3	TRBV21-1	-	TGTGCCAGCAGCACAGACCGACCAAAACCGACAGATACGCAGTATTTT	CASSTDRPKPTDTQYF
-	TRBJ2-7	TRBV27	few	TGTGCCAGCACCAACCCGGGATTTAGCAGATCCTACGAGCAGTACTTC	CASTNPGFSRSYEQYF
-	TRBJ2-5	TRBV12-3/TRBV12-4	few	TGTGCCAGCAGTTTGAATTGGGAGCAGTACTTC	CASSLNWEQYF
-	TRBJ2-1	TRBV3-1	-	TGTGCCAGCAGCCAGGCTGGCCCTAGGGAGCAGTTCTTC	CASSQAGPREQFF
-	TRBJ1-6	TRBV28	-	TGTGCCAGCGGCCCCGGGGGGTGGAATTCACCCCTCCACTTT	CASGPGGWNSPLHF
-	TRBJ1-5	TRBV21-1	-	TGTGCCAGCAGCAAAGACGGAGGGGACACCCGGCCCAATCAGCCCCAGCATTTT	CASSKDGGDTRPNQPQHF
-	TRBJ2-3	TRBV11-2	-	TGTGCCAGCAGCTTAATAGATTATGGCACAGATACGCAGTATTTT	CASSLIDYGTDTQYF
TRBD2	TRBJ2-3	TRBV10-3	-	TGTGTCATCAGTGAGAAGGTAGCGGGAGACGCAGATACGCAGTATTTT	CVISEKVAGDADTQYF
-	TRBJ2-5	TRBV28	-	TGTGCCAGCACCCTACCCGGGCGGGTGGGTCAAGAGACCCAGTACTTC	CASTLPGRVGQETQYF
-	TRBJ2-3	TRBV29-1	once	TGCAGCTTTGCCCGGGGCGCAGTCACAGATACGCAGTATTTT	CSFARGAVTDTQYF